One and the same sample provided the 8 T cell receptor beta chains below, sequenced in a study of T cell changes during pregnancy in multiple sclerosis. TCRdb's table, derived via immunoSEQ multiplex PCR, lists solely in-frame clones and lacks some. The table records about 98,000 clones, about 91% of them present only once. Source: peripheral blood, taken after pregnancy. The receptors stem from a female donor in good health, enrolled as a control in a pregnancy study.

The chain links TRBV4-1 to TRBJ2-1; 10 bases line up with TRBD1. The CDR3 runs to 15 residues. The trim removed 8 bases at V and 4 bases at J, leaving 8 bases unmatched. Germline V gives CDR1 MGHRA, CDR2 YSYEKL. Written as DNA, the CDR3 is TGCGCCAGCCGCCCGGGACAGGGGCCATACAATGAGCAGTTCTTC. Amino acids: CASRPGQGPYNEQFF.

The chain carries TRBV19 and TRBJ1-1, with D possibly being TRBD1 (6 bases). The germline V gene encodes CDR1 LNHDA and CDR2 SQIVND (reference sequence). Trimming shortened V by 3 bases and J by 12 bases, and 11 bases separated the two germline ends. The CDR3 contains 11 residues. The CDR3 DNA sequence: TGTGCCAGTAGTATGGGGGCTAAGACTTTCTTT. It encodes CASSMGAKTFF.

V usage is TRBV9 and J usage is TRBJ2-2; 9 nucleotides align to TRBD2. Germline CDR1 and CDR2: SGDLS and YYNGEE. V lost 4 bases to trimming and J lost 5 bases; unmatched junction nucleotides: 9. This CDR3 contains 16 residues. CDR3 sequence (DNA): TGTGCCAGCAGCCCCCAAGCGGGGGGTGGAACCGGGGAGCTGTTTTTT. Amino acids: CASSPQAGGGTGELFF.

The chain combines TRBV5-1 with TRBJ1-1; D is possibly TRBD1 (5 bases). The germline V and J ends were trimmed by 4 bases and 0 bases, with 10 bases remaining between them. This CDR3 has 14 residues. Germline V gene lookup returns CDR1 SGHRS and CDR2 YFSETQ. This CDR3 reads CASSAGDVNTEAFF. The CDR3 DNA reads as TGCGCCAGCAGCGCGGGGGACGTGAACACTGAAGCTTTCTTT.

The V gene is TRBV6-5, the J gene TRBJ1-2; perhaps TRBD1 as D (5 bases). CDR3 length: 14 amino acids. CDR1 MNHEY and CDR2 SVGAGI come from the germline V gene. With 2 bases removed from V and 4 bases from J, the gap between germline ends came to 11 bases. Here the CDR3 reads CASSYPRAPYGYTF. The CDR3 bases are TGTGCCAGCAGTTACCCCAGGGCTCCCTATGGCTACACCTTC.

The J gene is TRBJ1-4, the V gene TRBV5-1; D not resolved. CDR3 size: 15 residues. Germline CDR1 and CDR2: SGHRS and YFSETQ. V dropped 0 bases and J dropped 6 bases, with 12 bases sitting between them. The CDR3 loop is CASSLEAREHEKLFF. Written as DNA, the CDR3 is TGCGCCAGCAGCTTGGAGGCGCGGGAACATGAAAAACTGTTTTTT.

The chain carries TRBV2 and TRBJ2-5, with 9 bases fitting TRBD2. CDR1 SNHLY and CDR2 FYNNEI come from the germline V gene. This CDR3 region has 14 residues. Trimming at V came to 7 bases and at J to 2 bases, leaving 5 bases not matched to a gene. CDR3 residues: CASMAGGPQETQYF. The CDR3 coding sequence is TGTGCCAGCATGGCGGGAGGGCCTCAAGAGACCCAGTACTTC.

The chain is built from TRBV29-1 and TRBJ1-6; D perhaps matches TRBD1 (6 bases). The CDR3 has 15 amino acids. Germline V gene data show CDR1 as SQVTM and CDR2 as ANQGSEA. Trimming shortened V by 5 bases and J by 7 bases, and 18 bases separated the two germline ends. DNA for the CDR3: TGCAGCGTTCCAACAGGGCCGGAGACAAATTCACCCCTCCACTTT. Residues: CSVPTGPETNSPLHF.